What follows describes a single T cell receptor (beta chain). One base away lies a much larger clone, so this may be a sequencing read error. Staining for CD45RO/CCR7/CD25/CD127/CD95/CD27 allowed sorting of CD4+ naive, central memory, regulatory and stem cell-like memory cells. This entry is derived from a study of beta chain features in type 1 diabetes. As every portion of the isolated RNA was reverse transcribed, the sequencing read expressed TCRB transcripts. Using immunoSEQ multiplex PCR, the repertoire was profiled, and TCRdb retains in-frame clones only, with some absent. This table has 250,000 to 300,000 clones, 8% appearing once. Germline V CDR1 and CDR2: SGHNT, YYREEE (reference sequence). Trimming left V 4 bases short and J 0 bases short, with 1 base between. The CDR3 spans 11 residues.

Input material: central memory CD4+ T cells from blood. This chain joins TRBV5-4 and TRBJ2-5, with D hard to call. The TCR was taken from a young woman in good health. The CDR3 loop is CASSNQETQYF. The CDR3 DNA is TGTGCCAGCAGCAACCAAGAGACCCAGTACTTC.